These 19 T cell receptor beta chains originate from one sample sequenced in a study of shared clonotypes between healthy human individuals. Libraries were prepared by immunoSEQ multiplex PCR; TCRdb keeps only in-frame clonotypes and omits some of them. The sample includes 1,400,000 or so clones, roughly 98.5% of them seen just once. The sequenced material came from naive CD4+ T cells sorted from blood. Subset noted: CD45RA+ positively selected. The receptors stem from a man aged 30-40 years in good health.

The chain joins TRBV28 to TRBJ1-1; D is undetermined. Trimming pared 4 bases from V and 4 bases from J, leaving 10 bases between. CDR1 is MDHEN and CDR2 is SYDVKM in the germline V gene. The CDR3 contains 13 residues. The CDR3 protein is CASSSQLPTEAFF. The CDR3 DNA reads TGTGCCAGCAGTTCACAGTTGCCCACTGAAGCTTTCTTT.

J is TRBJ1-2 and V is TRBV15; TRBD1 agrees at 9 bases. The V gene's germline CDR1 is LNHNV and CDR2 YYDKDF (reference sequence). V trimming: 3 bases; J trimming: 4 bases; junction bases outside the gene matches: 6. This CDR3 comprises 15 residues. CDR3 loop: CATSSRTGEIYGYTF. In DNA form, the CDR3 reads TGTGCCACCAGCAGTCGGACAGGGGAGATCTATGGCTACACCTTC. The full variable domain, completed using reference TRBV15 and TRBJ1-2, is DAMVIQNPRYQVTQFGKPVTLSCSQTLNHNVMYWYQQKSSQAPKLLFHYYDKDFNNEADTPDNFQSRRPNTSFCFLDIRSPGLGDTAMYLCATSSRTGEIYGYTFGSGTRLTVV.

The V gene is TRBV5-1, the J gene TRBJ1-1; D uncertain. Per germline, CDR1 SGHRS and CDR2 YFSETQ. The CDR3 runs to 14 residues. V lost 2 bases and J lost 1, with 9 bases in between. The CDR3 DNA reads TGCGCCAGCAGCTTAATAACAGCGAACACTGAAGCTTTCTTT. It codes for CASSLITANTEAFF.

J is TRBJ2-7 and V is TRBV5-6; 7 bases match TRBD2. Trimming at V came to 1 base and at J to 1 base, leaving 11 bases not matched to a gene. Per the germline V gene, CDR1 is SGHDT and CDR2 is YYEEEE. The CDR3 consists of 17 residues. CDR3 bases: TGTGCCAGCAGCTTGAGTCTGGCTAGCGGCCCGTCCTACGAGCAGTACTTC. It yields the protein CASSLSLASGPSYEQYF.

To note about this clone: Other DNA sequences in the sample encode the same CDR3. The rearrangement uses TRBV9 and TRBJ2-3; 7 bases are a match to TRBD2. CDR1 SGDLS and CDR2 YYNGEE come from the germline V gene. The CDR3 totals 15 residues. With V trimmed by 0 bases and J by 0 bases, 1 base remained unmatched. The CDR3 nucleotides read TGTGCCAGCAGCGTAGGGGGACTAAGCACAGATACGCAGTATTTT. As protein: CASSVGGLSTDTQYF.

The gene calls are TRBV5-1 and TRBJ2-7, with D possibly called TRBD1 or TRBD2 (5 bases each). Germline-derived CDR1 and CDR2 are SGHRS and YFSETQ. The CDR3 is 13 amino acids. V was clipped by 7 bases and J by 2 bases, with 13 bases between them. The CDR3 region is CASGRDGAYEQYF. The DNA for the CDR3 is TGCGCCAGCGGCCGGGACGGTGCCTACGAGCAGTACTTC.

CDR3 sequence reads: CASSVRLAPYNEQFF. The CDR3 nucleotides are TGTGCCAGCAGCGTTAGACTAGCGCCTTACAATGAGCAGTTCTTC. V gene TRBV9 combines with J gene TRBJ2-1; 8 bases line up with TRBD2. Trimming cost V 2 bases and J 4 bases; bases outside gene matches: 5. Germline V gene sequence: CDR1 SGDLS, CDR2 YYNGEE. The CDR3 extends over 15 amino acids.

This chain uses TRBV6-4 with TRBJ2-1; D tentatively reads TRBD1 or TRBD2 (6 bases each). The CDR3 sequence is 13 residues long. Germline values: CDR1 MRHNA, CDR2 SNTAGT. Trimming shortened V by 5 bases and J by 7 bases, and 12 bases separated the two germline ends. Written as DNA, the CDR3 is TGTGCCAGCAGTCTAGGGGGGCGGAATGAGCAGTTCTTC. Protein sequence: CASSLGGRNEQFF.

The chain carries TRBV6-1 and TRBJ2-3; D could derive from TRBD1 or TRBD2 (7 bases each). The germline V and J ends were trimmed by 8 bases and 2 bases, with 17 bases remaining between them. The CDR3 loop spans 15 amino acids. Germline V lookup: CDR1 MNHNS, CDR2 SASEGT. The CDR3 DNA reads TGTGCCAGCCGGGGGGAGGGGGCCCCCACAGATACGCAGTATTTT. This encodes CASRGEGAPTDTQYF.

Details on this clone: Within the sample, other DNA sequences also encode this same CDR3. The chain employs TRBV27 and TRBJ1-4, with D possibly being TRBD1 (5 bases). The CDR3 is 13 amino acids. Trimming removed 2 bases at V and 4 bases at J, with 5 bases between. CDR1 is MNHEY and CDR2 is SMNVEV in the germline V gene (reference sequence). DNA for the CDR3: TGTGCCAGCAGTTTACAGGGTAATGAAAAACTGTTTTTT. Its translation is CASSLQGNEKLFF.

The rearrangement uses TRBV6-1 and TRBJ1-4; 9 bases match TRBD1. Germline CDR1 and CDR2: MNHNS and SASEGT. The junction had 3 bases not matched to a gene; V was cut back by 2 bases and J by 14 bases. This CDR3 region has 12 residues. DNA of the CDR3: TGTGCCAGCAGTGAAAGGGACAGGGCGCTGTTTTTT. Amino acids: CASSERDRALFF.

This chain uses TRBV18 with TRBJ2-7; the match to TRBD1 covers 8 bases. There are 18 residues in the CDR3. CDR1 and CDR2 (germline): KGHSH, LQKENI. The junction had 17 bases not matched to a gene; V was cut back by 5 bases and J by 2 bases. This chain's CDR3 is CASSNFEAGGTIPYEQYF. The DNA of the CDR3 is TGTGCCAGCTCAAATTTCGAGGCAGGGGGCACCATTCCCTACGAGCAGTACTTC.

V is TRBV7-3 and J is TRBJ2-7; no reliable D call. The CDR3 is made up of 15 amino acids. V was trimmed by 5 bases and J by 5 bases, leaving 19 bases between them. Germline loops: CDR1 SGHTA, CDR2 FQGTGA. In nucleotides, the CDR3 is TGTGCCAGCAGCCTCGACCCTGGACCCGAAAACGAGCAGTACTTC. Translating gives CASSLDPGPENEQYF. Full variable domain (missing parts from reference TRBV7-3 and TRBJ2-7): GAGVSQTPSNKVTEKGKYVELRCDPISGHTALYWYRQSLGQGPEFLIYFQGTGAADDSGLPNDRFFAVRPEGSVSTLKIQRTERGDSAVYLCASSLDPGPENEQYFGPGTRLTVT.

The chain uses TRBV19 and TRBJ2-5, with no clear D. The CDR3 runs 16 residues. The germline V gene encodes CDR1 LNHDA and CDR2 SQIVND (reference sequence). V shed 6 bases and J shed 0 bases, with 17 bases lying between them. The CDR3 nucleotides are TGTGCCAGTAGCAGAATAGAGTCGTCCAACCAAGAGACCCAGTACTTC. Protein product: CASSRIESSNQETQYF. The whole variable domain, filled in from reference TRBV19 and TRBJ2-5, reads DGGITQSPKYLFRKEGQNVTLSCEQNLNHDAMYWYRQDPGQGLRLIYYSQIVNDFQKGDIAEGYSVSREKKESFPLTVTSAQKNPTAFYLCASSRIESSNQETQYFGPGTRLLVL.

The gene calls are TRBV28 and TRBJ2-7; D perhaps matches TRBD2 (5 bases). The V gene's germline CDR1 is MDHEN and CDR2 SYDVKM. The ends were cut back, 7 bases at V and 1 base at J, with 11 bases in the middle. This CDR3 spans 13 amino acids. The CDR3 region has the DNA TGTGCCAGCATGAGTTCGGGGTCCTACGAGCAGTACTTC. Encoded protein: CASMSSGSYEQYF.

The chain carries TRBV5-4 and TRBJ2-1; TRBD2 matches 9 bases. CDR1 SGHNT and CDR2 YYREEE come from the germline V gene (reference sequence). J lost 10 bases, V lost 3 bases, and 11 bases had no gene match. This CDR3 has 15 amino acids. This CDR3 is CASSSGRGLAGEQFF. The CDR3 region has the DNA TGTGCCAGCAGCTCGGGTCGGGGACTAGCCGGAGAGCAGTTCTTC.

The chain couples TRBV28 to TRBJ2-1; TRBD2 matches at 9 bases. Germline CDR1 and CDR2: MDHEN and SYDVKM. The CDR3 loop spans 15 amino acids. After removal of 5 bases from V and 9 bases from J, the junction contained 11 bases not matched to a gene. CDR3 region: CASSTGTSITGEQFF. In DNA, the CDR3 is TGTGCCAGCAGTACCGGGACTAGCATTACGGGTGAGCAGTTCTTC.

The CDR3 sequence: CASRWGTVRGDTQYF. In DNA form, the CDR3 reads TGCGCCAGCAGGTGGGGGACAGTTCGAGGGGATACGCAGTATTTT. This chain joins TRBV5-1 and TRBJ2-3; 7 bases align to TRBD1. CDR3 size: 15 residues. Trimming at V came to 5 bases and at J to 6 bases, leaving 12 bases not matched to a gene. The germline V gene encodes CDR1 SGHRS and CDR2 YFSETQ.

CDR3 in DNA: TGTGCCAGCAGGGGACAGGCATATGGCTACACCTTC. Protein: CASRGQAYGYTF. This chain connects TRBV28 to TRBJ1-2; 8 bases map to TRBD1. After removal of 6 bases from V and 5 bases from J, the junction contained 2 bases not matched to a gene. CDR1 and CDR2 from the germline V gene are MDHEN and SYDVKM. The CDR3 spans 12 residues.